The entry below describes one T cell receptor beta chain. At one end the junction does not follow the germline gene, possibly because of a read error. These data come from a study of blood T cells in healthy people across ages. The CDR3 consists of 16 residues. In germline, CDR1 is SEHNR, CDR2 FQNEAQ (reference sequence). Together with a sample-barcoded 5' primer, a J-beta primer mix was included in a second PCR lasting about 6 to 11 cycles. The yield of each sample was at least 3 million CDR3-containing paired-end reads. MiXCR, run by TCRdb on the 5' RACE reads, gives a single entry per CDR3 protein. The repertoire consists of more than 750,000 distinct CDR3 sequences, with roughly 28% occurring once and the leading ten covering roughly 10%. These data also featured in a second study, about T cells of mothers and their children. That paper states: A few healthy Caucasian mothers, along with their six children, were the donors. Each child contributed millions of TCR beta CDR3 reads, while each mother contributed over 8 million.

The origin of this receptor is a middle-aged woman in good health. The chain couples TRBV7-9 to TRBJ2-5; 10 bases are a match to TRBD2. The specimen was blood. The CDR3 is CAGSFPSSGGKETQYF. CDR3 DNA sequence: TGTGCCGGCAGCTTCCCGTCTAGCGGGGGAAAAGAGACCCAGTACTTC. Full variable domain (outside the CDR3, taken from reference TRBV7-9 and TRBJ2-5): DTGVSQNPRHKITKRGQNVTFRCDPISEHNRLYWYRQTLGQGPEFLTYFQNEAQLEKSRLLSDRFSAERPKGSFSTLEIQRTEQGDSAMYLCAGSFPSSGGKETQYFGPGTRLLVL.